The rows below give T cell receptor beta chains drawn from one sample of a study of CD8+ T cells in alopecia areata. Clones were sequenced by immunoSEQ multiplex PCR, and TCRdb holds only the in-frame ones, with some missing. In the table there are 210,000 or so clones, approximately 72% of which are singletons. The source was CD4+ T cells sorted from blood, collected around week 42, from a patient treated with tofacitinib. These receptors were collected from a human donor with alopecia areata. Both conserved end residues are part of each CDR3. Fields, in order: J gene, D gene, V gene, clone size, CDR3 protein, CDR3 DNA. D genes are given only for firm matches. Part of the rows lack a size; the others show once, few, many or a class for expanded clones.

j_gene: TRBJ1-5; d_gene: -; v_gene: TRBV7-2; abundance: -; CDR3aa: CASSGGDRRELHQPQHF; CDR3nt: TGTGCCAGCAGCGGTGGGGATCGGCGAGAACTACATCAGCCCCAGCATTTT
j_gene: TRBJ2-1; d_gene: -; v_gene: TRBV4-3; abundance: -; CDR3aa: CASSQVESYNEQFF; CDR3nt: TGCGCCAGCAGCCAAGTAGAATCCTACAATGAGCAGTTCTTC
j_gene: TRBJ2-3; d_gene: TRBD2; v_gene: TRBV4-3; abundance: -; CDR3aa: CASSQDSGVGTDTQYF; CDR3nt: TGCGCCAGCAGCCAAGATAGCGGGGTGGGCACAGATACGCAGTATTTT
j_gene: TRBJ2-7; d_gene: TRBD2; v_gene: TRBV7-6; abundance: -; CDR3aa: CASSPQTSGAGEQYF; CDR3nt: TGTGCCAGCAGCCCTCAGACTAGCGGGGCTGGGGAGCAGTACTTC
j_gene: TRBJ2-5; d_gene: TRBD2; v_gene: TRBV29-1; abundance: few; CDR3aa: CSVASGGFTQYF; CDR3nt: TGCAGCGTTGCCAGCGGGGGATTTACCCAGTACTTC
j_gene: TRBJ1-1; d_gene: -; v_gene: TRBV11-2; abundance: -; CDR3aa: CASTLSRGGGEAFF; CDR3nt: TGTGCCAGCACCCTCAGCAGGGGAGGTGGGGAAGCTTTCTTT
j_gene: TRBJ2-5; d_gene: TRBD2; v_gene: TRBV27; abundance: -; CDR3aa: CASSLGGGIQTQYF; CDR3nt: TGTGCCAGCAGTTTAGGCGGGGGGATTCAGACCCAGTACTTC
j_gene: TRBJ1-1; d_gene: TRBD1; v_gene: TRBV29-1; abundance: -; CDR3aa: CSVGGQLNTEAFF; CDR3nt: TGCAGCGTTGGGGGACAGCTGAACACTGAAGCTTTCTTT
j_gene: TRBJ2-1; d_gene: TRBD2; v_gene: TRBV10-3; abundance: -; CDR3aa: CATLAGGNNEQFF; CDR3nt: TGTGCCACCCTAGCGGGGGGTAACAATGAGCAGTTCTTC
j_gene: TRBJ1-1; d_gene: -; v_gene: TRBV30; abundance: -; CDR3aa: CAWSVLLGQEAFF; CDR3nt: TGTGCCTGGAGTGTTTTATTGGGGCAAGAAGCTTTCTTT
j_gene: TRBJ2-4; d_gene: TRBD1; v_gene: TRBV29-1; abundance: -; CDR3aa: CSVRDRDRLTKNIQYF; CDR3nt: TGCAGCGTCCGGGACAGGGACCGACTGACCAAAAACATTCAGTACTTC
j_gene: TRBJ2-7; d_gene: -; v_gene: TRBV14; abundance: -; CDR3aa: CASSPRFDQEQYF; CDR3nt: TGTGCCAGCAGCCCCCGCTTCGATCAGGAGCAGTACTTC
j_gene: TRBJ1-5; d_gene: -; v_gene: TRBV6-1; abundance: -; CDR3aa: CASGSRWNQPQHF; CDR3nt: TGTGCCAGCGGGTCCAGGTGGAATCAGCCCCAGCATTTT
j_gene: TRBJ1-1; d_gene: -; v_gene: TRBV2; abundance: few; CDR3aa: CASSEDSQLVFF; CDR3nt: TGTGCCAGCAGTGAGGACAGCCAACTGGTGTTCTTT
j_gene: TRBJ1-1; d_gene: -; v_gene: TRBV9; abundance: -; CDR3aa: CASSPNTEAFF; CDR3nt: TGTGCCAGCAGCCCGAACACTGAAGCTTTCTTT
j_gene: TRBJ2-3; d_gene: -; v_gene: TRBV11-2; abundance: -; CDR3aa: CASSLTASTDTQYF; CDR3nt: TGTGCCAGCAGCTTGACAGCTAGCACAGATACGCAGTATTTT
j_gene: TRBJ2-1; d_gene: TRBD2; v_gene: TRBV10-3; abundance: -; CDR3aa: CAIRLAGGLNEQFF; CDR3nt: TGTGCCATCAGACTAGCGGGGGGGTTGAATGAGCAGTTCTTC